This T cell receptor beta chain was retrieved from a study of blood T cell repertoires in COVID-19. Study information: Specimens from acute and convalescent COVID-19 originated in the United States, Italy and Spain. The cDNA or gDNA used as material had been derived from T cells, B-cell-depleted T cells, or PBMCs.

CDR1 is MNHEY, CDR2 SVGEGT, per germline. With 5 bases clipped from V and 1 base from J, the junction kept 10 bases outside the gene matches. The CDR3 totals 18 residues. Per the original methods: Estimated nucleated cell counts came from reference gene primer amplification. Generated by immunoSEQ multiplex PCR, the TCRdb table keeps only in-frame clones and is missing some. That table furnishes V, J and clone size, whereas the DNA furnished D and trimming. The sample gives about 120,000 clones, approximately 80% of which show up once; roughly 1.9% is in the top ten. The sample comprised peripheral blood. The origin of this receptor is a man aged 65 to 85 with acute or convalescent COVID-19. The rearrangement joins TRBV6-2 or TRBV6-3 to TRBJ2-3; the match to TRBD2 covers 12 bases. CDR3 sequence reads: CASSRWTSGATRTDTQYF. The DNA for the CDR3 is TGTGCCAGCAGTAGGTGGACTAGCGGGGCAACCCGCACAGATACGCAGTATTTT.